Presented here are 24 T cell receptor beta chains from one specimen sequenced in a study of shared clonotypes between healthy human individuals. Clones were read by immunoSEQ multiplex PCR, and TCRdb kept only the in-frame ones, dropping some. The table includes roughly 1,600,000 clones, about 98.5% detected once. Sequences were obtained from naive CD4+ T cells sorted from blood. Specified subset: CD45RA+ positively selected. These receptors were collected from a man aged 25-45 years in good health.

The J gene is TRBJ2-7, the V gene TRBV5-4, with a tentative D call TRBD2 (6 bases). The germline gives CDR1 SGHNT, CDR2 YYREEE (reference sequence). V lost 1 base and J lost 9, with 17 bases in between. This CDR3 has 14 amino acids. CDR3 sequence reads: CASSLPGRPGVQYF. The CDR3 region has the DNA TGTGCCAGCAGCTTGCCAGGGAGGCCTGGGGTGCAGTACTTC.

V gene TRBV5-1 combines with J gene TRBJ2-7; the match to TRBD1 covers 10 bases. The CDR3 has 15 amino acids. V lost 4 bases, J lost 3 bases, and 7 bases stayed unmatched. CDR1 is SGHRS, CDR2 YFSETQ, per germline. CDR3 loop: CASSTGTGVNYEQYF. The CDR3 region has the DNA TGCGCCAGCAGCACCGGGACAGGGGTCAACTACGAGCAGTACTTC.

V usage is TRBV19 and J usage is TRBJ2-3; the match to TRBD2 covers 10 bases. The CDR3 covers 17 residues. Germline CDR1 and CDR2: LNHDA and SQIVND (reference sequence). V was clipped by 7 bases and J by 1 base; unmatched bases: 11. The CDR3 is CASTGSGLADRTDTQYF. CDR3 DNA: TGTGCCAGTACTGGGTCCGGACTAGCGGACCGCACAGATACGCAGTATTTT.

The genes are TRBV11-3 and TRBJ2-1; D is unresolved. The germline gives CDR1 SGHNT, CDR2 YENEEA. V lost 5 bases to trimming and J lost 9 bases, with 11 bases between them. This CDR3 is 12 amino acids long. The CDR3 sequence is CASSPQHGEQFF. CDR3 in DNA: TGTGCCAGCAGCCCACAACATGGTGAGCAGTTCTTC.

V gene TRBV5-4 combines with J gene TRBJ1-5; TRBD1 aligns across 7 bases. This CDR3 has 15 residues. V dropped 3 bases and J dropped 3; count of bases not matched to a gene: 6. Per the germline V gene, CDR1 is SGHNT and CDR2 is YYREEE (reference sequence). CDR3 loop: CASSSGTADNQPQHF. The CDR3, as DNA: TGTGCCAGCAGCTCTGGGACAGCAGACAATCAGCCCCAGCATTTT.

The CDR3 region is CSVVGGRAYNEQFF. The DNA for the CDR3 is TGCAGCGTTGTAGGGGGGCGGGCCTACAATGAGCAGTTCTTC. The chain couples TRBV29-1 to TRBJ2-1; D may be TRBD1 or TRBD2 (6 bases each). The CDR3 has 14 residues. The germline gives CDR1 SQVTM, CDR2 ANQGSEA. Trimming removed 4 bases from V and 2 bases from J, with 12 bases in between.

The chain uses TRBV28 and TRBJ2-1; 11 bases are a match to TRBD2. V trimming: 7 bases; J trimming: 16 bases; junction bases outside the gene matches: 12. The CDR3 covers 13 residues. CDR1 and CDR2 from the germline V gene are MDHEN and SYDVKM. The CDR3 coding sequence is TGTGCCAGCAAGATTAGCGGGAGGGCCCTCTATTTCTTC. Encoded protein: CASKISGRALYFF.

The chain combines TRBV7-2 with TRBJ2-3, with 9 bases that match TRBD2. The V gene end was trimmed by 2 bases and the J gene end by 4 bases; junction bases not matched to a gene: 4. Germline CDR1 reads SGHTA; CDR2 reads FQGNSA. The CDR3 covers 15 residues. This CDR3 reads CASSLNSGRPDTQYF. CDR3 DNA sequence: TGTGCCAGCAGCTTAAATAGCGGGAGACCAGATACGCAGTATTTT.

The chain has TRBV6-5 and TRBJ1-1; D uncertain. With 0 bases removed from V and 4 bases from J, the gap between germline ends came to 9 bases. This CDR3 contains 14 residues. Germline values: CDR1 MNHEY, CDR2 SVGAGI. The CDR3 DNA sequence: TGTGCCAGCAGTTACTCGATCGGAGCCACTGAAGCTTTCTTT. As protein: CASSYSIGATEAFF.

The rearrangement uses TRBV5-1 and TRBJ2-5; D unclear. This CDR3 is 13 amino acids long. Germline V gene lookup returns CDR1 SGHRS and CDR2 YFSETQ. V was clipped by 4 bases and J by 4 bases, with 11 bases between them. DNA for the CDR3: TGCGCCAGCAGCCCGACTGGAATAGAGACCCAGTACTTC. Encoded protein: CASSPTGIETQYF.

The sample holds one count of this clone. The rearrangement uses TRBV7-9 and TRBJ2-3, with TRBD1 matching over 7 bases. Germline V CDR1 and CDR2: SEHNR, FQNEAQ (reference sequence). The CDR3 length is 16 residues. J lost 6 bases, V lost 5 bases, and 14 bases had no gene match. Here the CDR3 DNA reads TGTGCCAGCAGCCCAGGGGGACACGGGGTGTTGGATACGCAGTATTTT. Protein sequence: CASSPGGHGVLDTQYF.

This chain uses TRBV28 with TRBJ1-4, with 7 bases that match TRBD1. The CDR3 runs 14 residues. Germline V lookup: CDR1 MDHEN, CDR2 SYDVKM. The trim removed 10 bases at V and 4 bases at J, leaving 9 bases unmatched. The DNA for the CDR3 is TGTGCCACTACGTCGGGACAGCTTAATGAAAAACTGTTTTTT. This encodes CATTSGQLNEKLFF.

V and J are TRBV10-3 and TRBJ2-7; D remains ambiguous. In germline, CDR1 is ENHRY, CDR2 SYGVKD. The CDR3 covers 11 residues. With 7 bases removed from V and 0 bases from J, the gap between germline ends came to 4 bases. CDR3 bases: TGTGCCATCAATCCCTCCTACGAGCAGTACTTC. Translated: CAINPSYEQYF.

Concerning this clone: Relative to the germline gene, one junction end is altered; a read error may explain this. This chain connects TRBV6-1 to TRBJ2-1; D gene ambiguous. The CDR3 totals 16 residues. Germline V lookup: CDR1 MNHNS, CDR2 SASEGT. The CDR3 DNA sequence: TGTGCCAGCAGTGAAGGGGGTGGGCGGCCATACACTGAGCAGTTCTTC. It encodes CASSEGGGRPYTEQFF.

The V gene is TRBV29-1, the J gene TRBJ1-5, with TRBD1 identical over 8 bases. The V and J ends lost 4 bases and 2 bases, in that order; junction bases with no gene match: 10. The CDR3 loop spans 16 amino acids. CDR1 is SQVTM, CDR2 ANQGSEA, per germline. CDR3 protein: CSVATSGGTGNQPQHF. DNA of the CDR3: TGCAGCGTTGCGACGTCAGGGGGCACGGGCAATCAGCCCCAGCATTTT. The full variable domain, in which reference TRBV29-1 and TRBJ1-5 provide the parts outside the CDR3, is SAVISQKPSRDICQRGTSLTIQCQVDSQVTMMFWYRQQPGQSLTLIATANQGSEATYESGFVIDKFPISRPNLTFSTLTVSNMSPEDSSIYLCSVATSGGTGNQPQHFGDGTRLSIL.

CDR3 sequence: CAWSRQPKNIQYF. In DNA, the CDR3 is TGTGCCTGGAGCCGGCAGCCCAAAAACATTCAGTACTTC. The V call is TRBV30, the J call TRBJ2-4; no clear D. V was trimmed by 3 bases and J by 2 bases, leaving 8 bases between them. Germline loops: CDR1 GTSNPN, CDR2 SVGIG (reference sequence). The CDR3 has 13 residues. The whole variable domain, remainder taken from reference TRBV30 and TRBJ2-4, is SQTIHQWPATLVQPVGSPLSLECTVEGTSNPNLYWYRQAAGRGLQLLFYSVGIGQISSEVPQNLSASRPQDRQFILSSKKLLLSDSGFYLCAWSRQPKNIQYFGAGTRLSVL.

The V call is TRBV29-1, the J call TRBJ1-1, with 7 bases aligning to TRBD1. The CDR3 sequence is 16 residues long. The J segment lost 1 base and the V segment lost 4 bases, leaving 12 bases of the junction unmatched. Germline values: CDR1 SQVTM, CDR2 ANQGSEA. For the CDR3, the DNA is TGCAGCGTTGGATCAGGGGGGGGTATTGGGAACACTGAAGCTTTCTTT. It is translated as CSVGSGGGIGNTEAFF.

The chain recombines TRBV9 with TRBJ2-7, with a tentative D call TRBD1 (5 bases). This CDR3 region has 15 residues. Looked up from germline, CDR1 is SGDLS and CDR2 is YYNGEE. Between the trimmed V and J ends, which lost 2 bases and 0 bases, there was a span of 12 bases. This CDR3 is CASSVEADSSYEQYF. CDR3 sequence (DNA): TGTGCCAGCAGCGTGGAAGCAGACAGCTCCTACGAGCAGTACTTC.

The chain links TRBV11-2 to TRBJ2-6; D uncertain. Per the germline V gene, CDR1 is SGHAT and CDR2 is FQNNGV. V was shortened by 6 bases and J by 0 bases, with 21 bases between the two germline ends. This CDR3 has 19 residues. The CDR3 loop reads CASRPYTGRKSSGANVLTF. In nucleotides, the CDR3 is TGTGCCAGCAGACCCTATACGGGCCGAAAAAGCTCTGGGGCCAACGTCCTGACTTTC.

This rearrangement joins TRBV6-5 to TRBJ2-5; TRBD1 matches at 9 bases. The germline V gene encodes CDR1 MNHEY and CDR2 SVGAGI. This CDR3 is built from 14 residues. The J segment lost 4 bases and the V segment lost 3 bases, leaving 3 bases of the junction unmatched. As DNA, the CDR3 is TGTGCCAGCAGTTATACGACAGGGGGAGAGACCCAGTACTTC. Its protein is CASSYTTGGETQYF.

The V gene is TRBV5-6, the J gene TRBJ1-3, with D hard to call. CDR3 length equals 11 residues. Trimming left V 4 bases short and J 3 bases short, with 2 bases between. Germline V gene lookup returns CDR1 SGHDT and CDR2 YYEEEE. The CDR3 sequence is CASSGGNTIYF. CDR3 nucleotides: TGTGCCAGCAGCGGTGGAAACACCATATATTTT.

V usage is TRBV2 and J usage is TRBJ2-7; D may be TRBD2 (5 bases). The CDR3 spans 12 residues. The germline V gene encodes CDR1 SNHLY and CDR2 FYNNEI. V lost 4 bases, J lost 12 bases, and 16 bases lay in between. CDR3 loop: CASSAEGPNLYF. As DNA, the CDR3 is TGTGCCAGCAGTGCCGAGGGTCCGAATCTGTACTTC.

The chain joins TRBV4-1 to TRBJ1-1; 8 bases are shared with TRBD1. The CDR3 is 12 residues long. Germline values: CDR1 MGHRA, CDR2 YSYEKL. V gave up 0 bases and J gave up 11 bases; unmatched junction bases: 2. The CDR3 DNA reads TGCGCCAGCAGCCAAGAGACAGGGGTTGCTTTCTTT. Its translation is CASSQETGVAFF.

Written as DNA, the CDR3 is TGTGCCAGCACCTCAGTGGGTGGGACAGGGGCCTACGAGCAGTACTTC. Translating it yields CASTSVGGTGAYEQYF. The rearrangement links TRBV28 to TRBJ2-7; TRBD1 matches 10 bases. Germline assignment: CDR1 MDHEN and CDR2 SYDVKM. This CDR3 region has 16 residues. V lost 7 bases to trimming and J lost 2 bases; unmatched junction nucleotides: 11. Drawing the rest from reference TRBV28 and TRBJ2-7, the complete variable domain is DVKVTQSSRYLVKRTGEKVFLECVQDMDHENMFWYRQDPGLGLRLIYFSYDVKMKEKGDIPEGYSVSREKKERFSLILESASTNQTSMYLCASTSVGGTGAYEQYFGPGTRLTVT.